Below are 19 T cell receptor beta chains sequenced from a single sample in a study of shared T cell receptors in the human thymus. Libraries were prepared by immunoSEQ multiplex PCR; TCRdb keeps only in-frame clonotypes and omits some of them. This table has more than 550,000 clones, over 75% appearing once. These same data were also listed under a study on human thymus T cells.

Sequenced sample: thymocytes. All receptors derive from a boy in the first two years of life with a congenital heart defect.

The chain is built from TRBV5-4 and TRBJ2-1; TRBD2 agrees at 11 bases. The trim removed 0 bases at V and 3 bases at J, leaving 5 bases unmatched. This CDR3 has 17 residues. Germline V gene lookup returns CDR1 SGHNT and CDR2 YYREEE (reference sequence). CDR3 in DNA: TGTGCCAGCAGCTTGGGACGTACTAGCGGGGGCTACAATGAGCAGTTCTTC. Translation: CASSLGRTSGGYNEQFF.

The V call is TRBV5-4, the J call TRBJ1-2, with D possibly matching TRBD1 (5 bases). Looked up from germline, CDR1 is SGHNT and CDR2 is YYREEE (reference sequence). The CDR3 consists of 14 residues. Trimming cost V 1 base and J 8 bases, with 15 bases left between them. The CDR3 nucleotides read TGTGCCAGCAGCTTGATCGCCGGGGCGGGAGGCTACACCTTC. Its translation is CASSLIAGAGGYTF. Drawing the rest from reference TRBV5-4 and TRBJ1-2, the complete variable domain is ETGVTQSPTHLIKTRGQQVTLRCSSQSGHNTVSWYQQALGQGPQFIFQYYREEENGRGNFPPRFSGLQFPNYSSELNVNALELDDSALYLCASSLIAGAGGYTFGSGTRLTVV.

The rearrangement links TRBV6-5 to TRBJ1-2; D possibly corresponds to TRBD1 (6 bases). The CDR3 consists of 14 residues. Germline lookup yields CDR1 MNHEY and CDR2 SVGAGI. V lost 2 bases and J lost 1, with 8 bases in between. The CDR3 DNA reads TGTGCCAGCAGTTACAAGGACAGTAACTATGGCTACACCTTC. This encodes CASSYKDSNYGYTF.

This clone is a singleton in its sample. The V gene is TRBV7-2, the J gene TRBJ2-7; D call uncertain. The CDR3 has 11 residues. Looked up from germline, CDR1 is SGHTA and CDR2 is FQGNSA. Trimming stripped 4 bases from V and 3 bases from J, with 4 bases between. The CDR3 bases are TGTGCCAGCAGCTCCTACTACGAGCAGTACTTC. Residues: CASSSYYEQYF.

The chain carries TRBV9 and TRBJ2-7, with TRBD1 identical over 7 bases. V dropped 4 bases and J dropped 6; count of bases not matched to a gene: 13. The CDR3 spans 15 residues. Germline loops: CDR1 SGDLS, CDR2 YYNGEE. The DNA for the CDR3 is TGTGCCAGCAGCCCCCAGACAGGGATGGCACCCGAGCAGTACTTC. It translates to CASSPQTGMAPEQYF.

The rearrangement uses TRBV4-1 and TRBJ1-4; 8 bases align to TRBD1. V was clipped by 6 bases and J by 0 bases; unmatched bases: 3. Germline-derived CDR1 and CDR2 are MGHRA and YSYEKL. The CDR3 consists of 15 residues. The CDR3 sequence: CASSPTGATNEKLFF. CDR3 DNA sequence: TGCGCCAGCAGTCCGACAGGGGCAACTAATGAAAAACTGTTTTTT.

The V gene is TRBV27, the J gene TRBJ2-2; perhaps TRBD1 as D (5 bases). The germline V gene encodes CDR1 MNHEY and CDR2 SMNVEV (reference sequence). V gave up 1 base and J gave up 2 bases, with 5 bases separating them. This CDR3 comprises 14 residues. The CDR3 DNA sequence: TGTGCCAGCAGTTTATGGACAAACACCGGGGAGCTGTTTTTT. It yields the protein CASSLWTNTGELFF.

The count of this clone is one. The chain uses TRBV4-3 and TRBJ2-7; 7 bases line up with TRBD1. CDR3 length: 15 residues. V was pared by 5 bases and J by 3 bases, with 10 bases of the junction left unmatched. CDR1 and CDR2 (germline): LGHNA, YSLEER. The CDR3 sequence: CASSARKTGNYEQYF. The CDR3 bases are TGCGCCAGCAGCGCCCGGAAGACAGGGAACTACGAGCAGTACTTC.

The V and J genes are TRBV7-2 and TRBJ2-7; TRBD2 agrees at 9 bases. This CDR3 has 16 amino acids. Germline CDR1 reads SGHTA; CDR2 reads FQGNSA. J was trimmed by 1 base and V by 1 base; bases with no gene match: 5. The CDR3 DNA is TGTGCCAGCAGCTTAGGTCCTAGCGGGACATCCTACGAGCAGTACTTC. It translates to CASSLGPSGTSYEQYF.

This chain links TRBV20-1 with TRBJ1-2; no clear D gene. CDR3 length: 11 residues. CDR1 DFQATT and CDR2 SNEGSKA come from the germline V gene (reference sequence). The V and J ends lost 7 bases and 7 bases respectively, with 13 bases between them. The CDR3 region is CSVGPAGGYTF. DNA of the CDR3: TGCAGTGTTGGGCCCGCGGGTGGCTACACCTTC.

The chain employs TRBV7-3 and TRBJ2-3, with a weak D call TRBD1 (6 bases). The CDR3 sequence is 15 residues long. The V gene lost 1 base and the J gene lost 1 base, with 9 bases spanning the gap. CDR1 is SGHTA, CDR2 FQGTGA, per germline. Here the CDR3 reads CASSLRGLGTDTQYF. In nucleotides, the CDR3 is TGTGCCAGCAGCTTAAGGGGGCTCGGCACAGATACGCAGTATTTT.

The CDR3 region has the DNA TGTGCCAGCAGGGACACCCTATTAGGTGGGGCCAACGTCCTGACTTTC. Translation: CASRDTLLGGANVLTF. The chain joins TRBV27 to TRBJ2-6; possibly TRBD1 for D (5 bases). Trimming took off 6 bases at V and 3 bases at J, with 15 bases between the two ends. The CDR3 length is 16 residues. Germline V lookup: CDR1 MNHEY, CDR2 SMNVEV (reference sequence).

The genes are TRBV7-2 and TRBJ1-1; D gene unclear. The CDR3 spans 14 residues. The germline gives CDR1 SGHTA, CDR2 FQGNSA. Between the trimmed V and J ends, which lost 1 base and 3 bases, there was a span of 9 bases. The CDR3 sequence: CASSLDRDYTEAFF. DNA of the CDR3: TGTGCCAGCAGCTTAGATCGGGATTACACTGAAGCTTTCTTT.

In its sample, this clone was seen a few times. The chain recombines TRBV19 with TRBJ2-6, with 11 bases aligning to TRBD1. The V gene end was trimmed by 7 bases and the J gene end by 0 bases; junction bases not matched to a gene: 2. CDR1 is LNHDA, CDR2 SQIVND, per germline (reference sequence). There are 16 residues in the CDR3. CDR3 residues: CASKGTGGSGANVLTF. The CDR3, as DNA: TGTGCCAGTAAGGGGACAGGGGGCTCTGGGGCCAACGTCCTGACTTTC.

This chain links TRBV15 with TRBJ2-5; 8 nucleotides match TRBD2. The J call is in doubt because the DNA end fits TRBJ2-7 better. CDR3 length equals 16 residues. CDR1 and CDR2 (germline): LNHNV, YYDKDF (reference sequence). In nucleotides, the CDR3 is TGTGCCACCAGCATTAAGCGGGGGAGCCTCTCCTACGAGCAGTACTTC. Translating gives CATSIKRGSLSYEQYF.

This CDR3 is CASRITVDEQYF. The CDR3 DNA reads TGTGCCAGCAGGATTACGGTGGACGAGCAGTACTTC. The chain recombines TRBV6-1 with TRBJ2-7; D ambiguous. Between the trimmed V and J ends, which lost 6 bases and 5 bases, there was a span of 11 bases. This CDR3 has 12 residues. The germline V gene encodes CDR1 MNHNS and CDR2 SASEGT.

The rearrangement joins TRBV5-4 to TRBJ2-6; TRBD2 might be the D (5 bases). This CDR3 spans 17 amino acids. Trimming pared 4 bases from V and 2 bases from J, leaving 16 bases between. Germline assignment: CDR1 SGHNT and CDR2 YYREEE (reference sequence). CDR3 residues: CASSPNPGWTGANVLTF. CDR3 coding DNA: TGTGCCAGCAGCCCGAATCCGGGGTGGACTGGGGCCAACGTCCTGACTTTC.

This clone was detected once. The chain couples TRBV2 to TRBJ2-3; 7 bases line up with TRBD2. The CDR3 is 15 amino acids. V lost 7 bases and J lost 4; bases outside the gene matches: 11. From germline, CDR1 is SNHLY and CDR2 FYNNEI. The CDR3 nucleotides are TGTGCCAGCACTAGGCCCGGGACTATGGCAGATACGCAGTATTTT. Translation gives CASTRPGTMADTQYF. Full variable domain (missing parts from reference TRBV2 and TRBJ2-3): EPEVTQTPSHQVTQMGQEVILRCVPISNHLYFYWYRQILGQKVEFLVSFYNNEISEKSEIFDDQFSVERPDGSNFTLKIRSTKLEDSAMYFCASTRPGTMADTQYFGPGTRLTVL.

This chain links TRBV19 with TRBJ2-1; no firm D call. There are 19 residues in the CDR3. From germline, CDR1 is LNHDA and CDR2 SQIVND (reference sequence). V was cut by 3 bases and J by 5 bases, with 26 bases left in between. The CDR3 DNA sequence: TGTGCCAGTAGTATGGGTGGTCGTGGTAGCCGTACGATCGACAATGAGCAGTTCTTC. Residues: CASSMGGRGSRTIDNEQFF.